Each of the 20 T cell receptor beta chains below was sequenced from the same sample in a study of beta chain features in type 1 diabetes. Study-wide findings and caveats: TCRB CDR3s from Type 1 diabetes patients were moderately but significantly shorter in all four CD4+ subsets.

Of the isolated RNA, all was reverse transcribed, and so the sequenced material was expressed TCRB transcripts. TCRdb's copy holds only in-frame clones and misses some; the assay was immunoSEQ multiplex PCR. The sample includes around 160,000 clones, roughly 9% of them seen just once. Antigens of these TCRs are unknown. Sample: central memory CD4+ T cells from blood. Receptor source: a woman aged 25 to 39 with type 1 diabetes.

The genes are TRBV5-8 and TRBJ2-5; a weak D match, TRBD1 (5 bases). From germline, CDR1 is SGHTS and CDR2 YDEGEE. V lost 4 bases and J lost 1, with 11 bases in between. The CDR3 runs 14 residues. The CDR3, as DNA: TGTGCCAGCAGCCTTTTAGGGGTCCAAGAGACCCAGTACTTC. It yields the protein CASSLLGVQETQYF.

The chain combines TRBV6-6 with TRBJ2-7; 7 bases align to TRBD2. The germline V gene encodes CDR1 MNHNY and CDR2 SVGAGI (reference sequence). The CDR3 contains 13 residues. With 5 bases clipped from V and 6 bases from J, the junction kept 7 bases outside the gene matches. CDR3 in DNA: TGTGCCAGCAGTCCTGCGACTAGCTCCGAGCAGTACTTC. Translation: CASSPATSSEQYF.

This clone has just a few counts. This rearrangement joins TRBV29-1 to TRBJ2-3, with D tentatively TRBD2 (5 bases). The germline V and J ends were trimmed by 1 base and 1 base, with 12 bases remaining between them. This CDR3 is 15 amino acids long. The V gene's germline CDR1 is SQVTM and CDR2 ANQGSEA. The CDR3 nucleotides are TGCAGCGTTGAAGGGACTCAAATCGGCACAGATACGCAGTATTTT. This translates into CSVEGTQIGTDTQYF.

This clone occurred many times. The CDR3 region has the DNA TGTGCCAGCAGCTTAGGCGGGACCTCCTACGAGCAGTACTTC. Protein: CASSLGGTSYEQYF. J is TRBJ2-7 and V is TRBV7-2; the D gene is possibly TRBD2 (6 bases). This CDR3 spans 14 amino acids. Between the trimmed V and J ends, which lost 1 base and 0 bases, there was a span of 7 bases. Germline lookup yields CDR1 SGHTA and CDR2 FQGNSA.

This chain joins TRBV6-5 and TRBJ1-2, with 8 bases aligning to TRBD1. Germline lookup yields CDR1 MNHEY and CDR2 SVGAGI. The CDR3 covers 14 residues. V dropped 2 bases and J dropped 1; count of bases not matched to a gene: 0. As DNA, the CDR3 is TGTGCCAGCAGTTACGGACAGGGTAACTATGGCTACACCTTC. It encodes CASSYGQGNYGYTF.

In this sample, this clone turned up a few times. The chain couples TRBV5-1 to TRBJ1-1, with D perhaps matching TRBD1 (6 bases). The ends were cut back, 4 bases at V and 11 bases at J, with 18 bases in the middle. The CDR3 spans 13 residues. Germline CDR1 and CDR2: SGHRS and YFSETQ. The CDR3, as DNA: TGCGCCAGCAGCGAGGGGGGGCCTAATTGGGCTTTCTTT. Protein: CASSEGGPNWAFF.

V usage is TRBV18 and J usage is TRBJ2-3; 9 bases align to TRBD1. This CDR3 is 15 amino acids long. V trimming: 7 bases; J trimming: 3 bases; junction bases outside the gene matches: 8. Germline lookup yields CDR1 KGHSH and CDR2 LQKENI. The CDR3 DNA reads TGTGCCAGCTTCACCAGGACAGGGGTTACAGATACGCAGTATTTT. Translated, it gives CASFTRTGVTDTQYF.

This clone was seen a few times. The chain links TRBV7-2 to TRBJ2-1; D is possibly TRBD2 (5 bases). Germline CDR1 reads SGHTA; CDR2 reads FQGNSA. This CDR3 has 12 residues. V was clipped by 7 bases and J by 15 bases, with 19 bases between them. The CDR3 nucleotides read TGTGCCAGCACCCAGGATGGATCTAGCCCGTTCTTC. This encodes CASTQDGSSPFF.

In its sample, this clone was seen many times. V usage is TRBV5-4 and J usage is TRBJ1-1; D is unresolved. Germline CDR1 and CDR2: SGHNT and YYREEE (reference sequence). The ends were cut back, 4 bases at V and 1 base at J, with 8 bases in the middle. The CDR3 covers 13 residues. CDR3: CASSTDTNTEAFF. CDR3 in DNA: TGTGCCAGCAGCACAGACACGAACACTGAAGCTTTCTTT.

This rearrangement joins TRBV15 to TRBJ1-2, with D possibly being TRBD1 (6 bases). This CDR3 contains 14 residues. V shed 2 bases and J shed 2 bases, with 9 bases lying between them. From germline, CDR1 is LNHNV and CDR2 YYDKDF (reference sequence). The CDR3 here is CATSRQQGNYGYTF. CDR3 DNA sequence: TGTGCCACCAGCAGACAGCAGGGGAACTATGGCTACACCTTC. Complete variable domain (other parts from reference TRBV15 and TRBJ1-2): DAMVIQNPRYQVTQFGKPVTLSCSQTLNHNVMYWYQQKSSQAPKLLFHYYDKDFNNEADTPDNFQSRRPNTSFCFLDIRSPGLGDTAMYLCATSRQQGNYGYTFGSGTRLTVV.

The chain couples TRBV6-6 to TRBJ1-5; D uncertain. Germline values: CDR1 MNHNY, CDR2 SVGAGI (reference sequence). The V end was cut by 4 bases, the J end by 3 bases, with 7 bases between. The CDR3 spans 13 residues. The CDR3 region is CASSLQYNQPQHF. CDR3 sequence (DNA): TGTGCCAGCAGTTTGCAGTACAATCAGCCCCAGCATTTT.

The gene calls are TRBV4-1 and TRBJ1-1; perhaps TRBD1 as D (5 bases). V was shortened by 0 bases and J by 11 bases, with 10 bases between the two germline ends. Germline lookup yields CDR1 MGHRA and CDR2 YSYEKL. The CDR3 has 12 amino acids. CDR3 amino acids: CASSQDLGVAFF. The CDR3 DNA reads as TGCGCCAGCAGCCAAGATTTAGGGGTGGCTTTCTTT.

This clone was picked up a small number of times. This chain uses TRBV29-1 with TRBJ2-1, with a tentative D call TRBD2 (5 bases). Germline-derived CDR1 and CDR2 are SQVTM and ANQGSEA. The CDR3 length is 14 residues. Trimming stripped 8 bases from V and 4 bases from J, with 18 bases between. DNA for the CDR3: TGCAGCAGTAAGCCCAGCGGACTGTACAATGAGCAGTTCTTC. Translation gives CSSKPSGLYNEQFF.

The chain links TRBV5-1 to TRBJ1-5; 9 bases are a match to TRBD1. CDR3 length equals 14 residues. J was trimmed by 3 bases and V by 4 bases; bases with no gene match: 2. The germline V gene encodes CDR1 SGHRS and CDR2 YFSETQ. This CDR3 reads CASSEQGANQPQHF. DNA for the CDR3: TGCGCCAGCAGCGAACAGGGGGCCAATCAGCCCCAGCATTTT.

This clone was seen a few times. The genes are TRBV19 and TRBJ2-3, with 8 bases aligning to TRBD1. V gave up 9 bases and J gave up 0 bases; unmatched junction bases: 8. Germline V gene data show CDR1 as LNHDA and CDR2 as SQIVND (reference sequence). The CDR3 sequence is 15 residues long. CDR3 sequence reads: CASRRTGKSTDTQYF. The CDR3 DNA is TGTGCCAGCCGGAGGACAGGGAAGAGCACAGATACGCAGTATTTT.

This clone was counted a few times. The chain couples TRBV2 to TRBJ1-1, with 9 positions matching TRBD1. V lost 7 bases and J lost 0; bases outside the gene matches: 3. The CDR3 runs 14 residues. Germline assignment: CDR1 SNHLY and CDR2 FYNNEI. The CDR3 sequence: CASMRTGVNTEAFF. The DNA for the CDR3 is TGTGCCAGCATGAGGACAGGGGTGAACACTGAAGCTTTCTTT.

The CDR3 loop is CASSAAGTGGETQYF. In nucleotides, the CDR3 is TGTGCCAGCAGTGCCGCCGGGACAGGGGGAGAGACCCAGTACTTC. This chain joins TRBV2 and TRBJ2-5, with TRBD1 matching over 11 bases. The CDR3 has 15 residues. Germline V lookup: CDR1 SNHLY, CDR2 FYNNEI. Trimming at V came to 4 bases and at J to 4 bases, leaving 5 bases not matched to a gene.

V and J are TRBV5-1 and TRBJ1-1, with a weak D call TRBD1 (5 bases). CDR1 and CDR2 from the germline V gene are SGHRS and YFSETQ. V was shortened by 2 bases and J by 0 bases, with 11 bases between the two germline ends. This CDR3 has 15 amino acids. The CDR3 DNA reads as TGCGCCAGCAGCTTACGGCCAGGGATGAACACTGAAGCTTTCTTT. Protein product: CASSLRPGMNTEAFF.

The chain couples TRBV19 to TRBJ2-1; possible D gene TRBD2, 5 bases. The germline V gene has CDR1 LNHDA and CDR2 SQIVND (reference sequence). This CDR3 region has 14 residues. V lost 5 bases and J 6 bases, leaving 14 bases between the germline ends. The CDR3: CASSPLAVSNEQFF. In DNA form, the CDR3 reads TGTGCCAGTAGTCCCCTAGCAGTTTCCAATGAGCAGTTCTTC.

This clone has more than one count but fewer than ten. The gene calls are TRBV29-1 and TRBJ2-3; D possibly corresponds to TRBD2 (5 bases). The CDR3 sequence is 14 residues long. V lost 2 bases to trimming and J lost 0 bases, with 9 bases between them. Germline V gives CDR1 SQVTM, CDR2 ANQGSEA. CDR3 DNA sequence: TGCAGCGTTGAAACGGGAACTAGCACAGATACGCAGTATTTT. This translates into CSVETGTSTDTQYF.